This T cell receptor beta chain was retrieved from a study of PD-1 blockade in classical Hodgkin lymphoma. Notes on the study in general: Relapsed/refractory patients reportedly had lower baseline diversity than newly diagnosed patients.

The germline gives CDR1 MGHDK, CDR2 SYGVNS. This CDR3 is 14 amino acids long. V was pared by 3 bases and J by 1 base, with 7 bases between. All the patients suffered relapse after autologous stem cell transplantation, and brentuximab vedotin exposure differed. As for this clone: What it binds is unknown.

TCRdb keeps only in-frame clones here, not all; method: immunoSEQ multiplex PCR. The data show around 150,000 clones, about 81% seen once. This TCR came from a human donor with classical Hodgkin lymphoma. This chain uses TRBV25-1 with TRBJ2-1; a possible D gene is TRBD2 (6 bases). The sample in question was peripheral blood mononuclear cells (PBMCs), obtained before the second cycle of nivolumab. CDR3 residues: CASSDAGSYNEQFF. The DNA of the CDR3 is TGTGCCAGCAGTGATGCGGGGTCCTACAATGAGCAGTTCTTC.